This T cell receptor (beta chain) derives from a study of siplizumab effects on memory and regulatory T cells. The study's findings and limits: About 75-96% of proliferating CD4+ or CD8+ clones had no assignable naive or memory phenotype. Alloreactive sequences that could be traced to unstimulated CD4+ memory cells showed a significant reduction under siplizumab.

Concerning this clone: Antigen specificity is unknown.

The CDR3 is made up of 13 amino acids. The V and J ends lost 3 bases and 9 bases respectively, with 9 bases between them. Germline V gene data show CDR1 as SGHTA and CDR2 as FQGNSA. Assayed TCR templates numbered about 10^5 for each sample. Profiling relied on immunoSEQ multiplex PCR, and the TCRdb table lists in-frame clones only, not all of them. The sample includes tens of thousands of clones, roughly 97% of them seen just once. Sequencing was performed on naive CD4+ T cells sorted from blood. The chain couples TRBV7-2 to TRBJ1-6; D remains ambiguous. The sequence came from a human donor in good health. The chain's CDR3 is CASSFFVFSPLHF. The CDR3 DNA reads TGTGCCAGCAGCTTTTTCGTTTTTTCACCCCTCCACTTT.